The source of this TCR beta chain is a study of shared clonotypes between healthy human individuals. As for the study in general: Researchers drew samples from a couple of women and a few men aged 18 to 49. Study-level findings and limits: Clonotypes shared by all four sorted-subset donors had higher generation probabilities than non-shared clonotypes.

Germline CDR1 reads SGHTA; CDR2 reads FQGNSA. Trimming shortened V by 6 bases and J by 1 base, and 13 bases separated the two germline ends. This CDR3 is built from 14 residues. About this clone: As yet, its antigen is unknown.

A CD45RA+ naive subset and a CD45RA-negative memory subset were split from CD4+ cells. Clones were read by immunoSEQ multiplex PCR, and TCRdb kept only the in-frame ones, dropping some. The table has some 2,100,000 clones, 90% to 96% seen once. Sequenced: naive CD4+ T cells sorted from blood. Subset reported: CD45RA+ positively selected. The receptor's source is a young man in good health. This rearrangement joins TRBV7-2 to TRBJ2-7, with D tentatively TRBD2 (6 bases). CDR3 region: CASRMGLGSYEQYF. For the CDR3, the DNA is TGTGCCAGCAGGATGGGACTGGGATCCTACGAGCAGTACTTC. Using reference TRBV7-2 and TRBJ2-7 for the parts outside the CDR3, the full variable domain is GAGVSQSPSNKVTEKGKDVELRCDPISGHTALYWYRQSLGQGLEFLIYFQGNSAPDKSGLPSDRFSAERTGGSVSTLTIQRTQQEDSAVYLCASRMGLGSYEQYFGPGTRLTVT.